These 6 T cell receptor beta chains were all obtained from the same sample, sequenced in a study of T cells after somatic rescue of genetic block. Libraries were prepared by immunoSEQ multiplex PCR; TCRdb keeps only in-frame clonotypes and omits some of them. The sample has 10,000 to 15,000 clones, 65% to 75% seen once. Sequencing input: peripheral blood mononuclear cells (PBMCs). These receptors were taken from a boy between 5 and 17 years old.

The chain has TRBV7-3 and TRBJ2-2; 12 nucleotides align to TRBD2. After removal of 4 bases from V and 6 bases from J, the junction contained 6 bases not matched to a gene. The germline gives CDR1 SGHTA, CDR2 FQGTGA. The CDR3 covers 16 residues. The CDR3 loop reads CASSSVGTSGSGELFF. CDR3 in DNA: TGTGCCAGCAGCTCCGTTGGGACTAGCGGGTCCGGGGAGCTGTTTTTT.

The V gene is TRBV7-6, the J gene TRBJ2-2; D not certain. In germline, CDR1 is SGHVS, CDR2 FNYEAQ. Trimming stripped 5 bases from V and 3 bases from J, with 10 bases between. The CDR3 runs 14 residues. The CDR3 loop is CASSLVGYTGELFF. As DNA, the CDR3 is TGTGCCAGCAGCCTTGTGGGATACACCGGGGAGCTGTTTTTT.

The V call is TRBV19, the J call TRBJ2-7; 8 positions agree with TRBD2. The CDR3 covers 19 residues. V was clipped by 0 bases and J by 2 bases; unmatched bases: 15. Germline V gene sequence: CDR1 LNHDA, CDR2 SQIVND (reference sequence). The CDR3 nucleotides are TGTGCCAGTAGTATAGAGGACGGGGCCTATAGCGGGAAGACCTACGAGCAGTACTTC. It translates to CASSIEDGAYSGKTYEQYF.

The chain couples TRBV29-1 to TRBJ2-5; the D gene could be TRBD1 or TRBD2 (5 bases each). The length of the CDR3 is 12 residues. CDR1 and CDR2 (germline): SQVTM, ANQGSEA. Trimming cost V 5 bases and J 7 bases, with 14 bases left between them. CDR3 loop: CSVRGIGGTQYF. As DNA, the CDR3 is TGCAGCGTTAGGGGAATAGGAGGGACCCAGTACTTC.

The CDR3 region is CASSLVGVAGYNEQFF. In nucleotides, the CDR3 is TGCGCCAGCAGCTTGGTTGGGGTAGCGGGGTACAATGAGCAGTTCTTC. The genes are TRBV5-1 and TRBJ2-1, with 8 bases identical to TRBD2. With 0 bases clipped from V and 4 bases from J, the junction kept 6 bases outside the gene matches. CDR1 and CDR2 (germline): SGHRS, YFSETQ. This CDR3 is built from 16 residues.

This sequence joins TRBV4-2 and TRBJ1-6; maybe TRBD1 (5 bases). Between the trimmed V and J ends, which lost 0 bases and 7 bases, there was a span of 10 bases. The CDR3 covers 15 residues. The germline gives CDR1 LGHNA, CDR2 YNFKEQ. The CDR3 nucleotides are TGTGCCAGCAGCCAAGAAACGGGGGTAAATTCACCCCTCCACTTT. Its translation: CASSQETGVNSPLHF.